Given below is one TCR beta chain in context. Naive CD8 populations comprised CD45RO-negative cells positively selected for CCR7, excluding terminally differentiated effector memory CD45RA+ cells. Here immunoSEQ multiplex PCR was the method, and the copy in TCRdb shows in-frame clones only, minus some. The data contain roughly 2,000,000 clones, roughly 94% of them singletons. The data were obtained in a study of shared clonotypes between healthy human individuals. The sequence derives from a young man in good health. The sample comprised naive CD8+ T cells sorted from blood.

CDR3 sequence reads: CASSTGLAVEQFF. The CDR3, as DNA: TGCGCCAGCAGCACCGGACTAGCCGTTGAGCAGTTCTTC. The chain has TRBV5-1 and TRBJ2-1, with 8 nucleotides matching TRBD2. V shed 4 bases, J shed 9 bases, and the junction held 6 bases outside the gene matches. The germline V gene encodes CDR1 SGHRS and CDR2 YFSETQ. The CDR3 consists of 13 residues.